The entry below gives a single T cell receptor beta chain sequence along with its context. Its cognate antigen is unknown. Generated by immunoSEQ multiplex PCR, the TCRdb table keeps only in-frame clones and is missing some. Of roughly 57,000 clones in the sample, around 89% were seen once. The germline gives CDR1 MNHNS, CDR2 SASEGT. The CDR3 has 12 residues. The germline V and J ends were trimmed by 10 bases and 8 bases, with 15 bases remaining between them. These data are taken from a study of a mutant IDH1 vaccine in newly diagnosed glioma. Whole-study context: The study started vaccination 4-6 weeks after radiotherapy alone, or with temozolomide cycles.

Time point described: week 11, during vaccination. Each vaccine dose was 300 ug of mutant IDH1 20-mer peptide, with topical imiquimod. Tumors from donors were new WHO grade 3 or 4 IDH1-mutant astrocytomas with ATRX loss. This TCR was sampled from a man aged 40-50 years with glioma. The chain joins TRBV6-1 to TRBJ2-1, with TRBD2 as a possible D gene (5 bases). The sequencing here drew on PBMCs, taken from a glioma patient whose treatment included an IDH1 peptide vaccine. This chain's CDR3 is CATAVGRDEQFF. DNA of the CDR3: TGTGCCACCGCGGTAGGGCGGGATGAGCAGTTCTTC.